This record concerns one T cell receptor (beta chain) sequence. Germline V CDR1 and CDR2: SGHTA, FQGNSA. This CDR3 has 12 residues. V lost 1 base, J lost 6 bases, and 7 bases lay in between. The data stem from a study of blood T cell repertoires in COVID-19. Across the whole study: Spain, Italy and the United States supplied samples that represented acute and convalescent COVID-19.

How the authors handled the data: Amplifying reference gene primers gave estimates of nucleated cell counts. Here immunoSEQ multiplex PCR was the method, and the copy in TCRdb shows in-frame clones only, minus some. V, J and clone size reflect that table, while D and trimming were determined from the DNA. The sample includes over 150,000 clones, about 86% of them seen just once. The sequencing input was peripheral blood. The TCR was taken from a woman in her 70s with COVID-19, enrolled during active disease. The chain couples TRBV7-2 to TRBJ2-7; possibly TRBD1 for D (5 bases). The CDR3 sequence: CASSLVTAEQYF. The CDR3 bases are TGTGCCAGCAGCTTAGTGACAGCCGAGCAGTACTTC.